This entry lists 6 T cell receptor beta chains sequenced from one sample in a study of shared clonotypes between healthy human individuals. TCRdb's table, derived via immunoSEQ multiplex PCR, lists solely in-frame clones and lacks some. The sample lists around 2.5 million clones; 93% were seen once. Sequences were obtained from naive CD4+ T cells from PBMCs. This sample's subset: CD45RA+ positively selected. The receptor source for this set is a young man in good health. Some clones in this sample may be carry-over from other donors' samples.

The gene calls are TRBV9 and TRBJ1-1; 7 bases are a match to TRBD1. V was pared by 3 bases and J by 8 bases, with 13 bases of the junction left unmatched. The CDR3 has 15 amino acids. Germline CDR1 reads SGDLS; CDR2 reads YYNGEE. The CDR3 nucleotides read TGTGCCAGCAGCGAAATGGGACAGCCCCTTCAGGAAGCTTTCTTT. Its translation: CASSEMGQPLQEAFF.

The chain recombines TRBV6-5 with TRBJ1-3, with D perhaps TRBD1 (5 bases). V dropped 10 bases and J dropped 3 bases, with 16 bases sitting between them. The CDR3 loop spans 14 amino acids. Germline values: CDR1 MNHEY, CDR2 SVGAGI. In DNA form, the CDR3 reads TGTGCCACCAATACGGGGGGTGGTGGAAACACCATATATTTT. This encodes CATNTGGGGNTIYF.

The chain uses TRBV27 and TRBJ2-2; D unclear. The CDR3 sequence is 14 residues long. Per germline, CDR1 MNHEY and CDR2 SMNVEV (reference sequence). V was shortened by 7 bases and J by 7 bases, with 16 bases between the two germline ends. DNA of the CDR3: TGTGCCAGCATGTTCGTAGGGTGGGGCGGGGAGCTGTTTTTT. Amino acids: CASMFVGWGGELFF.

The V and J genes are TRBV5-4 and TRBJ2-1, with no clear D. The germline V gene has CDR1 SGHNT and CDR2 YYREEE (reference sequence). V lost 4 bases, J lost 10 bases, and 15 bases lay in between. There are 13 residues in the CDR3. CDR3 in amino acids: CASSVESVREQFF. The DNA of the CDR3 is TGTGCCAGCAGCGTTGAGTCAGTCAGGGAGCAGTTCTTC. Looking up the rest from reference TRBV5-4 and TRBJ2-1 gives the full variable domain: ETGVTQSPTHLIKTRGQQVTLRCSSQSGHNTVSWYQQALGQGPQFIFQYYREEENGRGNFPPRFSGLQFPNYSSELNVNALELDDSALYLCASSVESVREQFFGPGTRLTVL.

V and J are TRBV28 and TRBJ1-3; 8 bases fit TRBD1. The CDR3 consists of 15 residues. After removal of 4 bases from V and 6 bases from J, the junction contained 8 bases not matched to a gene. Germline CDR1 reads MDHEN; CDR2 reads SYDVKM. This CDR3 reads CASSSFATGENTIYF. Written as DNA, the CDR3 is TGTGCCAGCAGTTCCTTCGCGACAGGGGAAAACACCATATATTTT.

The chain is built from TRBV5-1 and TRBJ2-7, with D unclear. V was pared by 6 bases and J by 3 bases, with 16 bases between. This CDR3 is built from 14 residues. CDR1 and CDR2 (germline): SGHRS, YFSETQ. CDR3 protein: CASTLFPGVYEQYF. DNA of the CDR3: TGCGCCAGCACTCTATTCCCCGGCGTCTACGAGCAGTACTTC.